The 8 T cell receptor beta chains below all came from one sample that was sequenced in a study of blood T cell repertoires in COVID-19. Assay: immunoSEQ multiplex PCR; the TCRdb copy retains only in-frame clones and omits some. The sample lists fewer than 250,000 clones, roughly 85% occurring once. Sequenced: PBMCs or T cells enriched from blood (not recorded which). The receptors come from a woman aged 40 to 55 who had been exposed to COVID-19.

This clone was picked up one time. This sequence joins TRBV7-3 and TRBJ1-2; weak D call: TRBD1 (6 bases). Trimming stripped 1 base from V and 8 bases from J, with 14 bases between. The germline V gene encodes CDR1 SGHTA and CDR2 FQGTGA. This CDR3 is 14 amino acids long. This CDR3 is CASSLRGPVRGYTF. In DNA, the CDR3 is TGTGCCAGCAGCTTAAGGGGGCCGGTTCGGGGCTACACCTTC.

This clone has only one observation. The chain combines TRBV6-6 with TRBJ1-5; unclear D gene. This CDR3 is 15 amino acids long. Trimming removed 7 bases at V and 2 bases at J, with 15 bases between. Germline assignment: CDR1 MNHNY and CDR2 SVGAGI (reference sequence). CDR3 in DNA: TGTGCCAGCACCCAAACCCCGGTGGGCAATCAGCCCCAGCATTTT. Protein: CASTQTPVGNQPQHF.

This clone was observed a handful of times. V is TRBV27 and J is TRBJ1-1; TRBD1 matches at 7 bases. The V gene's germline CDR1 is MNHEY and CDR2 SMNVEV (reference sequence). The CDR3 is made up of 15 amino acids. V lost 2 bases and J lost 4; bases outside the gene matches: 7. Here the CDR3 DNA reads TGTGCCAGCAGTTTACATGGACAGGAAGGCACTGAAGCTTTCTTT. Its translation is CASSLHGQEGTEAFF.

The chain links TRBV5-6 to TRBJ1-2; D remains unclear. V dropped 5 bases and J dropped 7 bases, with 9 bases sitting between them. Germline CDR1 SGHDT, CDR2 YYEEEE. This CDR3 region has 11 residues. The CDR3 DNA reads TGTGCCAGCAGGTCCTCCAGTGGCTACACCTTC. It codes for CASRSSSGYTF.

This sequence joins TRBV7-9 and TRBJ1-6, with 8 nucleotides matching TRBD1. CDR1 is SEHNR and CDR2 is FQNEAQ in the germline V gene (reference sequence). This CDR3 contains 14 residues. V was pared by 7 bases and J by 9 bases, with 8 bases of the junction left unmatched. The CDR3 loop is CASTYVTGASPLHF. The CDR3 DNA sequence: TGTGCCAGCACCTACGTGACAGGGGCTTCACCCCTCCACTTT. Complete variable domain (other parts from reference TRBV7-9 and TRBJ1-6): DTGVSQNPRHKITKRGQNVTFRCDPISEHNRLYWYRQTLGQGPEFLTYFQNEAQLEKSRLLSDRFSAERPKGSFSTLEIQRTEQGDSAMYLCASTYVTGASPLHFGNGTRLTVT.

This CDR3 reads CTGVPLQQGRTEAFF. The DNA of the CDR3 is TGCACCGGTGTGCCGCTGCAACAGGGGAGGACTGAAGCTTTCTTT. This chain links TRBV1 with TRBJ1-1; TRBD1, as called in the table, went unchecked against the DNA. TRBV1 is recorded as a pseudogene. The CDR3 totals 15 residues.

The chain uses TRBV9 and TRBJ2-5, with D possibly being TRBD2 (6 bases). The CDR3 spans 14 residues. Deletions cut 3 bases from V and 5 bases from J, with 14 bases between. Germline assignment: CDR1 SGDLS and CDR2 YYNGEE. The CDR3 nucleotides are TGTGCCAGCAGCGGAAAACTAGCCCGGGAGACCCAGTACTTC. The encoded protein is CASSGKLARETQYF.

The chain uses TRBV6-5 and TRBJ1-3; D call uncertain. Germline assignment: CDR1 MNHEY and CDR2 SVGAGI. V dropped 8 bases and J dropped 0 bases, with 5 bases sitting between them. There are 12 residues in the CDR3. CDR3 sequence (DNA): TGTGCCAGCGAGAGCTCTGGAAACACCATATATTTT. Its protein is CASESSGNTIYF.